Shown below are 19 T cell receptor beta chains from a single sample sequenced in a study of PD-1 and CTLA-4 blockade in melanoma. Assay used: immunoSEQ multiplex PCR; TCRdb lists only in-frame clones, some missing. The sample yields 31,000 or so clones, around 90% seen once. Specimen: CD8+ T cells from peripheral blood, collected from a patient given anti-PD-1 treatment. The receptors were gathered from a human donor with melanoma.

The chain couples TRBV28 to TRBJ1-6; tentatively, D is TRBD1 (5 bases). Germline-derived CDR1 and CDR2 are MDHEN and SYDVKM. V lost 1 base, J lost 10 bases, and 8 bases lay in between. CDR3 length: 13 residues. The CDR3 sequence is CASSLFGGSPLHF. As DNA, the CDR3 is TGTGCCAGCAGTTTATTCGGGGGGTCACCCCTCCACTTT.

The rearrangement joins TRBV9 to TRBJ1-5; a weak D match, TRBD1 (5 bases). Germline loops: CDR1 SGDLS, CDR2 YYNGEE. This CDR3 is 15 amino acids long. Trimming cost V 7 bases and J 5 bases, with 19 bases left between them. The CDR3 nucleotides read TGTGCCAGCGCCGAGGGAGGGGTAGCCGATCAGCCCCAGCATTTT. It translates to CASAEGGVADQPQHF.

The J gene is TRBJ2-1, the V gene TRBV6-5; 7 positions match TRBD1. The CDR3 loop spans 14 amino acids. J lost 4 bases, V lost 2 bases, and 2 bases had no gene match. From germline, CDR1 is MNHEY and CDR2 SVGAGI. This CDR3 is CASSYKGQYNEQFF. In nucleotides, the CDR3 is TGTGCCAGCAGTTACAAGGGACAGTACAATGAGCAGTTCTTC.

V usage is TRBV11-1 and J usage is TRBJ2-7, with D possibly TRBD2 on 6 matching bases. V was shortened by 5 bases and J by 1 base, with 9 bases between the two germline ends. This CDR3 region has 13 residues. Germline values: CDR1 SGHAT, CDR2 FQDESV (reference sequence). The CDR3 region has the DNA TGTGCCAGCAGCCTCCGGGGGTCCTACGAGCAGTACTTC. Its translation is CASSLRGSYEQYF. Drawing the rest from reference TRBV11-1 and TRBJ2-7, the complete variable domain is EAEVAQSPRYKITEKSQAVAFWCDPISGHATLYWYRQILGQGPELLVQFQDESVVDDSQLPKDRFSAERLKGVDSTLKIQPAELGDSAMYLCASSLRGSYEQYFGPGTRLTVT.

The chain uses TRBV28 and TRBJ2-7; unclear D gene. Germline V CDR1 and CDR2: MDHEN, SYDVKM. The CDR3 contains 15 residues. The V gene lost 3 bases and the J gene lost 2 bases, with 14 bases spanning the gap. The CDR3 DNA sequence: TGTGCCAGCAGTTTTCCCCAGGAAACTACCTACGAGCAGTACTTC. It encodes CASSFPQETTYEQYF.

J is TRBJ2-5 and V is TRBV5-1, with 10 bases aligning to TRBD2. Germline CDR1 SGHRS, CDR2 YFSETQ. The CDR3 covers 16 residues. V was clipped by 0 bases and J by 4 bases; unmatched bases: 6. The CDR3 DNA is TGCGCCAGCAGCTTGGCGGTAGCGGGGGGCCCAGAGACCCAGTACTTC. Residues: CASSLAVAGGPETQYF.

V is TRBV2 and J is TRBJ2-1; 10 positions agree with TRBD1. The germline V gene encodes CDR1 SNHLY and CDR2 FYNNEI. The CDR3 runs 16 residues. J was trimmed by 8 bases and V by 2 bases; bases with no gene match: 9. CDR3 protein: CASSETTGGDVHEQFF. CDR3 DNA: TGTGCCAGCAGTGAAACGACAGGGGGCGATGTCCATGAGCAGTTCTTC.

The rearrangement links TRBV13 to TRBJ1-1; D perhaps matches TRBD1 (6 bases). Germline V gives CDR1 PRHDT, CDR2 FYEKMQ (reference sequence). This CDR3 comprises 13 residues. Trimming took 2 bases from V and 11 from J, leaving 15 bases between them. This CDR3 reads CASSLWGAGVAFF. The CDR3 DNA sequence: TGTGCCAGCAGCTTATGGGGGGCGGGCGTGGCTTTCTTT.

J is TRBJ2-7 and V is TRBV12-3 or TRBV12-4; no reliable D call. Trimming removed 4 bases at V and 4 bases at J, with 8 bases between. The CDR3 is made up of 12 amino acids. The CDR3 DNA sequence: TGTGCCAGCAGTTCAACCGGTTACGAGCAGTACTTC. The encoded protein is CASSSTGYEQYF.

The genes are TRBV2 and TRBJ2-2; D might be TRBD1 or TRBD2, each matching 5 bases. Germline V gene lookup returns CDR1 SNHLY and CDR2 FYNNEI. V was cut by 7 bases and J by 4 bases, with 10 bases left in between. The CDR3 length is 13 residues. As DNA, the CDR3 is TGTGCCAGCACTGGGGGATTCACCGGGGAGCTGTTTTTT. It specifies CASTGGFTGELFF.

This sequence joins TRBV4-3 and TRBJ2-1, with 12 bases aligning to TRBD2. This CDR3 has 19 amino acids. V was pared by 0 bases and J by 7 bases, with 13 bases of the junction left unmatched. Germline V gene lookup returns CDR1 LGHNA and CDR2 YSLEER. CDR3 region: CASSQDIPNLAGGLNEQFF. In nucleotides, the CDR3 is TGCGCCAGCAGCCAAGATATCCCTAACCTAGCGGGGGGGCTGAATGAGCAGTTCTTC.

This chain connects TRBV19 to TRBJ1-1, with unresolved D. This CDR3 contains 15 residues. Germline V gene data show CDR1 as LNHDA and CDR2 as SQIVND (reference sequence). Trimming took off 3 bases at V and 1 base at J, with 12 bases between the two ends. The CDR3, as DNA: TGTGCCAGTAGTATCATCGGGATCGGGAACACTGAAGCTTTCTTT. It translates to CASSIIGIGNTEAFF.

The genes are TRBV5-4 and TRBJ2-3, with 13 bases aligning to TRBD2. The germline CDR1 and CDR2 sequences are SGHNT and YYREEE (reference sequence). V lost 4 bases to trimming and J lost 2 bases; unmatched junction nucleotides: 7. The CDR3 loop spans 17 amino acids. Here the CDR3 reads CASSPGTSGALTDTQYF. The CDR3 DNA reads as TGTGCCAGCAGCCCGGGGACTAGCGGGGCGCTCACAGATACGCAGTATTTT. The entire variable domain, with the rest obtained from reference TRBV5-4 and TRBJ2-3, is as follows: ETGVTQSPTHLIKTRGQQVTLRCSSQSGHNTVSWYQQALGQGPQFIFQYYREEENGRGNFPPRFSGLQFPNYSSELNVNALELDDSALYLCASSPGTSGALTDTQYFGPGTRLTVL.

This clone was picked up one time. This chain uses TRBV6-1 with TRBJ1-1, with unresolved D. The germline gives CDR1 MNHNS, CDR2 SASEGT. The V gene lost 0 bases and the J gene lost 3 bases, with 5 bases spanning the gap. The CDR3 length is 13 residues. CDR3 loop: CASSEARHTEAFF. The CDR3 coding sequence is TGTGCCAGCAGTGAAGCGCGTCACACTGAAGCTTTCTTT.

This clone is a singleton in its sample. The chain links TRBV7-9 to TRBJ1-1; D ambiguous. The V gene's germline CDR1 is SEHNR and CDR2 FQNEAQ (reference sequence). The CDR3 extends over 14 amino acids. V was clipped by 0 bases and J by 2 bases, with 7 bases between them. In nucleotides, the CDR3 is TGTGCCAGCAGCTTAGCGAGGATTAACACTGAAGCTTTCTTT. This encodes CASSLARINTEAFF.

The chain couples TRBV30 to TRBJ1-1; D call uncertain. The V and J ends lost 0 bases and 1 base respectively, with 15 bases between them. CDR1 is GTSNPN and CDR2 is SVGIG in the germline V gene (reference sequence). The CDR3 runs to 16 residues. This CDR3 is CAWSVGSILGNTEAFF. CDR3 nucleotides: TGTGCCTGGAGTGTGGGTTCGATTCTGGGGAACACTGAAGCTTTCTTT.

This clone was counted between two and nine times. This rearrangement joins TRBV28 to TRBJ1-1; no clear D gene. The CDR3 has 13 amino acids. CDR1 and CDR2 from the germline V gene are MDHEN and SYDVKM. Trimming left V 3 bases short and J 2 bases short, with 7 bases between. CDR3 in DNA: TGTGCCAGCAGTTTTGGACCAAACACTGAAGCTTTCTTT. This translates into CASSFGPNTEAFF.

V is TRBV3-1 (or the pseudogene TRBV3-2) and J is TRBJ2-2; D not resolved. Trimming shortened V by 1 base and J by 5 bases, and 17 bases separated the two germline ends. The CDR3 extends over 17 amino acids. Germline V gene lookup returns CDR1 LGHDT and CDR2 YNNKEL (reference sequence). CDR3 residues: CASSQGRRPGPTGELFF. The DNA for the CDR3 is TGTGCCAGCAGCCAAGGGCGGCGACCGGGCCCAACCGGGGAGCTGTTTTTT.

V and J are TRBV5-3 and TRBJ1-2; D gene unclear. TRBV5-3 is an ORF for which the function is uncertain. The ends were cut back, 0 bases at V and 5 bases at J, with 14 bases in the middle. The CDR3 runs 15 residues. The CDR3 here is CARSLDPTMLYGYTF. In DNA form, the CDR3 reads TGTGCCAGAAGCTTGGATCCTACGATGTTGTATGGCTACACCTTC.